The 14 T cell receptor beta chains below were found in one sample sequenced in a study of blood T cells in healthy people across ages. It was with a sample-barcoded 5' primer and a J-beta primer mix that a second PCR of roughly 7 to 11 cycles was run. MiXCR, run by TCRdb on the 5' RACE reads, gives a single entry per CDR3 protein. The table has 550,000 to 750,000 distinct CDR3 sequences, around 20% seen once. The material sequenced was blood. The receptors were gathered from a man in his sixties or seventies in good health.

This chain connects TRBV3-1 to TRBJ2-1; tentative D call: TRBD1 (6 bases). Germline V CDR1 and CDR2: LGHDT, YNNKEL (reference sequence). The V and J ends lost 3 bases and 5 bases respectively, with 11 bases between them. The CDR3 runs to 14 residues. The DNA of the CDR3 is TGTGCCAGCAGCCAGTACGGACAGAACAATGAGCAGTTCTTC. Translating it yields CASSQYGQNNEQFF.

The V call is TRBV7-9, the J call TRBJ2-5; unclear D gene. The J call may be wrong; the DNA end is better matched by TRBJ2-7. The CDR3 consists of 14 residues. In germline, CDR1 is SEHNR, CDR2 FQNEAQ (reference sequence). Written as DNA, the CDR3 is TGTGCCAGCAGCTTAGGGGGTCAGAACTACGAGCAGTACTTC. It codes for CASSLGGQNYEQYF.

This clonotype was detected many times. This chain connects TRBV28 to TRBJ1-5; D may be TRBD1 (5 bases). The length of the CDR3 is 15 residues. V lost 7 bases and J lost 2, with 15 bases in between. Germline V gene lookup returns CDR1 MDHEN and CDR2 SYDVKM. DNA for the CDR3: TGTGCCAGCATCACAAGGGGCCTCGGCAATCAGCCCCAGCATTTT. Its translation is CASITRGLGNQPQHF.

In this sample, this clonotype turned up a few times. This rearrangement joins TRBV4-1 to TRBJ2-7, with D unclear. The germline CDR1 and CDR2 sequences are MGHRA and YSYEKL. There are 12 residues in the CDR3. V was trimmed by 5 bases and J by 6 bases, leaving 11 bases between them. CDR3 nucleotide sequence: TGCGCCAGCAGCACGAAATCCCTCGAGCAGTACTTC. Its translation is CASSTKSLEQYF.

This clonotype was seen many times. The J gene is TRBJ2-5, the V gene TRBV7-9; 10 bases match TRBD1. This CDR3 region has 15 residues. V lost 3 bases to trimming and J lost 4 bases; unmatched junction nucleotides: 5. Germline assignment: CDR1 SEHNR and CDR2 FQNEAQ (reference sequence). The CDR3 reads CASSLTGGGGETQYF. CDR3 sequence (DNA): TGTGCCAGCAGCTTGACAGGGGGCGGGGGAGAGACCCAGTACTTC.

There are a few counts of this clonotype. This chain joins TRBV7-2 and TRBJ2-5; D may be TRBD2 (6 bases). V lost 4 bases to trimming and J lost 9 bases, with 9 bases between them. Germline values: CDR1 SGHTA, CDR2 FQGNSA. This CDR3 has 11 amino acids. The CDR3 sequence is CASSSGLPQYF. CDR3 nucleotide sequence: TGTGCCAGCAGCTCGGGACTCCCCCAGTACTTC.

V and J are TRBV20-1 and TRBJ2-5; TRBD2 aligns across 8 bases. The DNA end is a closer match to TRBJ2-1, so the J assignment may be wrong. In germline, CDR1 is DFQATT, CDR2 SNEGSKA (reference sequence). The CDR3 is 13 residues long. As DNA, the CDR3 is TGCAGTGCTAGAAGCGGGAGCGGCGATGAGCAGTTCTTC. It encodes CSARSGSGDEQFF.

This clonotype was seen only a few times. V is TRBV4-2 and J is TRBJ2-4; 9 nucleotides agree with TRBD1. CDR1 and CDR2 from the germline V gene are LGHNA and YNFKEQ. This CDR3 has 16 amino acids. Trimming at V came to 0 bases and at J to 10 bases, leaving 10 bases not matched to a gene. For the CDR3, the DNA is TGTGCCAGCAGCCAAGATTACCCGAATGGACAGGGGATTCAGTACTTC. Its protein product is CASSQDYPNGQGIQYF.

The CDR3 loop is CASSFSPGSSYNSPLHF. The DNA of the CDR3 is TGCGCCAGCAGCTTTTCCCCCGGGAGCTCCTATAATTCACCCCTCCACTTT. This chain connects TRBV5-1 to TRBJ1-6; no clear D gene. V was trimmed by 2 bases and J by 0 bases, leaving 12 bases between them. The germline V gene encodes CDR1 SGHRS and CDR2 YFSETQ. The CDR3 spans 17 residues.

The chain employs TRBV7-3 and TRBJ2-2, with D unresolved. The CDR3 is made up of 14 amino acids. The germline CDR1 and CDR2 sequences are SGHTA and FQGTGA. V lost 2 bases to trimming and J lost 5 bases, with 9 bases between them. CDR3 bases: TGTGCCAGCAGCTTAGGGTTAGAAACCGGGGAGCTGTTTTTT. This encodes CASSLGLETGELFF. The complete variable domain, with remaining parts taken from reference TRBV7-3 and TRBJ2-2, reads GAGVSQTPSNKVTEKGKYVELRCDPISGHTALYWYRQSLGQGPEFLIYFQGTGAADDSGLPNDRFFAVRPEGSVSTLKIQRTERGDSAVYLCASSLGLETGELFFGEGSRLTVL.

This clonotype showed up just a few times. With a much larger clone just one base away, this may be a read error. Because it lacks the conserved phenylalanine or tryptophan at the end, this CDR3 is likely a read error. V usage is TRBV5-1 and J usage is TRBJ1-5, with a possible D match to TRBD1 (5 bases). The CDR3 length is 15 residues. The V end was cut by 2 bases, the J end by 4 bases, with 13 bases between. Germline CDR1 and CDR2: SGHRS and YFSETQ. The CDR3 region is CASSLSGAVNQPQHL. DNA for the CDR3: TGCGCCAGCAGCTTATCCGGGGCGGTAAATCAGCCCCAGCATCTT.

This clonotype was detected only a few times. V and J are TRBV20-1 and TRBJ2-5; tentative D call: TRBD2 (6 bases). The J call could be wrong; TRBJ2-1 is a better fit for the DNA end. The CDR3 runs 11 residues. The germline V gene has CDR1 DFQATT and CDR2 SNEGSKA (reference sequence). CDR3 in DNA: TGCAGTGCTAGAGCGGCGGGGGAGCAGTTCTTC. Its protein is CSARAAGEQFF.

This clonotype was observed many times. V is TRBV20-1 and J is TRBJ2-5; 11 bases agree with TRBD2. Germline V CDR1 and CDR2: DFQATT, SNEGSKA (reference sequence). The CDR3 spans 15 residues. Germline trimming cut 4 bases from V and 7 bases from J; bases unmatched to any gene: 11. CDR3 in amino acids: CSAINLAGGVGTQYF. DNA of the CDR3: TGCAGTGCTATCAACCTAGCGGGAGGCGTGGGGACCCAGTACTTC.

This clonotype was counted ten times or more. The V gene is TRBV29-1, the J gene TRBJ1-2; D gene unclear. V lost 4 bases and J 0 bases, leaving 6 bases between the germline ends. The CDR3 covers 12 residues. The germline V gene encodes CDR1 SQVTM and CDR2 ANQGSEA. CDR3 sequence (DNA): TGCAGCGTTGTGACAACTAACTATGGCTACACCTTC. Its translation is CSVVTTNYGYTF.